This TCR beta chain is from a study of T-cell memory formation after mild COVID-19. Constant-segment primers were used for 5'RACE, and the resulting TCR alpha and TCR beta cDNA libraries carried sample barcodes and UMIs. TCRdb called the 5' RACE reads again in MiXCR, with one record for every CDR3 protein. This table holds around 320,000 distinct CDR3 sequences, 28% found once. The CDR3 is 14 amino acids. The V and J ends lost 4 bases and 7 bases respectively, with 12 bases between them. CDR1 and CDR2 (germline): KGHDR, SFDVKD. This clonotype was seen a few times. Its matching antigen is unknown. Study observations and caveats: Contracting clones from day 15 to 85 had balanced CD4/CD8; later expanders favoured CD4+. CD4+ clones that contracted lay mainly in CM and EM; CD8+ ones lay in EMRA. Pre-infection memory already had some responding clones, implying cross-reactive memory joined.

This TCR was recovered from an adult woman who had mild COVID-19 (a few samples of this study predate the infection). Cell type and time point are not known. Sequencing input: PBMCs or a T cell subset sorted from them (not recorded which). This rearrangement joins TRBV24-1 to TRBJ2-2; the D gene is possibly TRBD1 (5 bases). CDR3 residues: CATSDWGPLGELFF. The CDR3 DNA sequence: TGTGCCACCAGTGACTGGGGCCCCCTCGGGGAGCTGTTTTTT.